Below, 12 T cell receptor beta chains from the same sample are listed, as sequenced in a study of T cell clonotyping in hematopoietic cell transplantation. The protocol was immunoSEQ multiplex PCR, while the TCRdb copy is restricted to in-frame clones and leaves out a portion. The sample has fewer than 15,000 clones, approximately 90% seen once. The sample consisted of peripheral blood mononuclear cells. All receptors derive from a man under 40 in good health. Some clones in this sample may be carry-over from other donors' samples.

CDR3 in amino acids: CASSITGLRRNSPLHF. Here the CDR3 DNA reads TGTGCCAGTAGTATAACGGGGCTAAGGAGAAATTCACCCCTCCACTTT. This chain uses TRBV19 with TRBJ1-6, with D perhaps matching TRBD1 (5 bases). The germline V and J ends were trimmed by 2 bases and 7 bases, with 15 bases remaining between them. Germline loops: CDR1 LNHDA, CDR2 SQIVND (reference sequence). This CDR3 comprises 16 residues.

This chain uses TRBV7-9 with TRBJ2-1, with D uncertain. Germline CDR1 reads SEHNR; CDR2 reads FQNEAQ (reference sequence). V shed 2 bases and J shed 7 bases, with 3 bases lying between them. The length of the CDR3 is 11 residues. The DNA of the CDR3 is TGTGCCAGCAGCTTAAGGAATGAGCAGTTCTTC. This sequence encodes CASSLRNEQFF.

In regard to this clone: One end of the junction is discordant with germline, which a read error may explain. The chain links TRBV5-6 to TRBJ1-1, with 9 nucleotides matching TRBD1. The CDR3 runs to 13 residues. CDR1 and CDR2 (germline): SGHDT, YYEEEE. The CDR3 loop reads CASSLAQGADAFF. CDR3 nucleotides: TGTGCCAGCAGCTTGGCACAGGGGGCTGACGCTTTCTTT. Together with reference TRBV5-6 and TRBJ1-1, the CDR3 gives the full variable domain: DAGVTQSPTHLIKTRGQQVTLRCSPKSGHDTVSWYQQALGQGPQFIFQYYEEEERQRGNFPDRFSGHQFPNYSSELNVNALLLGDSALYLCASSLAQGADAFFGQGTRLTVV.

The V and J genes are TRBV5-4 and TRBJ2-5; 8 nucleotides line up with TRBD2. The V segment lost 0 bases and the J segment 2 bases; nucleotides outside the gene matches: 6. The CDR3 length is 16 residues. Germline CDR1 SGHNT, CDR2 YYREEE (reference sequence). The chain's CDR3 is CASSLAGGARQETQYF. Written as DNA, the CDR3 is TGTGCCAGCAGCTTGGCGGGGGGGGCGCGGCAAGAGACCCAGTACTTC.

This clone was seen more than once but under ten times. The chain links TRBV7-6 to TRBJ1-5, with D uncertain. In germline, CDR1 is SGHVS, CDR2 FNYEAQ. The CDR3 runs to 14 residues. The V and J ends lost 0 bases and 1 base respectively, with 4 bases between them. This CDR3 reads CASSLAESNQPQHF. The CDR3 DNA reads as TGTGCCAGCAGCTTAGCAGAAAGCAATCAGCCCCAGCATTTT. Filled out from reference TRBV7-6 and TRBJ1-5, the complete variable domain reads GAGVSQSPRYKVTKRGQDVALRCDPISGHVSLYWYRQALGQGPEFLTYFNYEAQQDKSGLPNDRFSAERPEGSISTLTIQRTEQRDSAMYRCASSLAESNQPQHFGDGTRLSIL.

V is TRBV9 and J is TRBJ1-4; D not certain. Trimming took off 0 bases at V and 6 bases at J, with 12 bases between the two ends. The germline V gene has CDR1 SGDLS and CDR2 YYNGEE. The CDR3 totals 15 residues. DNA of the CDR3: TGTGCCAGCAGCGTAGCACCCGGCCCGGATGAAAAACTGTTTTTT. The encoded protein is CASSVAPGPDEKLFF.

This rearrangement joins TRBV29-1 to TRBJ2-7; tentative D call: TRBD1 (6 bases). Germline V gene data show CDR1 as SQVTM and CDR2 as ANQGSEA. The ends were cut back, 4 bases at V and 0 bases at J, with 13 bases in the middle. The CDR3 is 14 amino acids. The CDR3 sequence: CSVVGAESSYEQYF. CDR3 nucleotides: TGCAGCGTTGTGGGGGCTGAGAGCTCCTACGAGCAGTACTTC.

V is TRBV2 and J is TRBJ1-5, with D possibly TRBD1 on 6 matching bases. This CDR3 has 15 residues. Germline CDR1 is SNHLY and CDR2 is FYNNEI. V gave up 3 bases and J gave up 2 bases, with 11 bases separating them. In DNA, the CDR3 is TGTGCCAGCAGTGATAGGGGGAGCGGCAATCAGCCCCAGCATTTT. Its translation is CASSDRGSGNQPQHF.

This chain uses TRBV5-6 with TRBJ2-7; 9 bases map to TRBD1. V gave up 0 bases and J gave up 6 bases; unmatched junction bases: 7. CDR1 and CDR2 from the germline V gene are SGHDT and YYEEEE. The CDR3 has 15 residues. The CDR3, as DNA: TGTGCCAGCAGCTTGGGCTCTTCGACAGGGGGCGAGCAGTACTTC. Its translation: CASSLGSSTGGEQYF.

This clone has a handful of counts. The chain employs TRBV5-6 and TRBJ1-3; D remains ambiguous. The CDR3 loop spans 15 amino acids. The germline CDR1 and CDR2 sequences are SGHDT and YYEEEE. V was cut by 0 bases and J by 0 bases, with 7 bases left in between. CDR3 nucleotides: TGTGCCAGCAGCTTGGGAAGCAGCTCTGGAAACACCATATATTTT. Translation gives CASSLGSSSGNTIYF.

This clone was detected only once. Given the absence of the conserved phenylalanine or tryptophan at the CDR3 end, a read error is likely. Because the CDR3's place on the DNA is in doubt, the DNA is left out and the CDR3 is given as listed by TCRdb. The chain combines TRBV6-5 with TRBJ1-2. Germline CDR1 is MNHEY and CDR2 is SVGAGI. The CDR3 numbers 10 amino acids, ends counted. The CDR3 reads CARRSEGRSI.

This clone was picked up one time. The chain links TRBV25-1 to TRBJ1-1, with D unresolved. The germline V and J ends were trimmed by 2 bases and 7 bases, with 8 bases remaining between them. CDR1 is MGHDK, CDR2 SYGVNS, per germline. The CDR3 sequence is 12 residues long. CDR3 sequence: CASSERWSEAFF. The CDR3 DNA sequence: TGTGCCAGCAGTGAAAGGTGGAGTGAAGCTTTCTTT.